The rows below give T cell receptor beta chains drawn from one sample of a study of T cells in Graves' hyperthyroidism and ophthalmopathy. Via MiXCR, TCRdb re-called the multiplex PCR reads, giving one row per CDR3 protein. The sample lists a few hundred thousand distinct CDR3 sequences, about 18% seen once, with 3% to 4.5% in the top ten. Material for sequencing was blood. These receptors all come from a young woman with Graves' hyperthyroidism. Each CDR3 is given with its conserved first and last residue. The D gene is left open where the match is weak. Not every row has a clone size; where given, it reads once, few, many or a size class.

V gene: TRBV24-1
CDR3 length: 14
J gene: TRBJ2-5
D gene: .
clone size: many
CDR3 DNA: TGTGCCACCAGTGATCGGGAGATTCAAGAGACCCAGTACTTC
CDR3 protein: CATSDREIQETQYF

V gene: TRBV10-2
CDR3 length: 13
J gene: TRBJ1-5
D gene: .
clone size: many
CDR3 DNA: TGCGCCAGCAGAGTTGGGGGCAATCAGCCCCAGCATTTT
CDR3 protein: CASRVGGNQPQHF

V gene: TRBV7-9
CDR3 length: 16
J gene: TRBJ2-5
D gene: TRBD2
clone size: many
CDR3 DNA: TGTGCCAGCAGCGAACCGACTAGCGGAACCAAAGAGACCCAGTACTTC
CDR3 protein: CASSEPTSGTKETQYF

V gene: TRBV4-2
CDR3 length: 13
J gene: TRBJ2-2
D gene: .
clone size: .
CDR3 DNA: TGTGCCAGCAGCCAAGACATTCTCGGGGAGCTGTTTTTT
CDR3 protein: CASSQDILGELFF

V gene: TRBV12-3/TRBV12-4
CDR3 length: 11
J gene: TRBJ2-7
D gene: .
clone size: many
CDR3 DNA: TGTGCCAGCAGCAGGGCCGGGGAGCAGTACTTC
CDR3 protein: CASSRAGEQYF

V gene: TRBV29-1
CDR3 length: 11
J gene: TRBJ1-1
D gene: .
clone size: many
CDR3 DNA: TGCTCGGGCGAGGAGAACACTGAAGCTTTCTTT
CDR3 protein: CSGEENTEAFF

V gene: TRBV11-2
CDR3 length: 15
J gene: TRBJ2-5
D gene: .
clone size: many
CDR3 DNA: TGTGCCAGCAGCTTAGAAGGGACACCTCAAGAGACCCAGTACTTC
CDR3 protein: CASSLEGTPQETQYF

V gene: TRBV6-1
CDR3 length: 12
J gene: TRBJ2-7
D gene: .
clone size: many
CDR3 DNA: TGTGCCAGCACAAACGCCGGCTACGAGCAGTACTTC
CDR3 protein: CASTNAGYEQYF

V gene: TRBV6-1
CDR3 length: 17
J gene: TRBJ2-6
D gene: TRBD1
clone size: many
CDR3 DNA: TGTGCCAGCAGACCGGGACAGGGTATCTCTGGGGCCAACGTCCTGACTTTC
CDR3 protein: CASRPGQGISGANVLTF

V gene: TRBV18
CDR3 length: 15
J gene: TRBJ2-6
D gene: .
clone size: .
CDR3 DNA: TGTGCCAGCTCATCAGACACCTCTGGGGCCAACGTCCTGACTTTC
CDR3 protein: CASSSDTSGANVLTF

V gene: TRBV5-1
CDR3 length: 14
J gene: TRBJ1-1
D gene: .
clone size: .
CDR3 DNA: TGCGCCAGCAGCTTAGGTTTGAGGGAGTCTGAAGCTTTCTTT
CDR3 protein: CASSLGLRESEAFF

V gene: TRBV6-1
CDR3 length: 13
J gene: TRBJ1-1
D gene: .
clone size: many
CDR3 DNA: TGTGCCAGCAGTGAATCGGTGGGAACTGAAGCTTTCTTT
CDR3 protein: CASSESVGTEAFF

V gene: TRBV5-1
CDR3 length: 13
J gene: TRBJ2-2
D gene: .
clone size: many
CDR3 DNA: TGCGCCAGCAGCCAAGAGAGCACCGGGGAGCTGTTTTTT
CDR3 protein: CASSQESTGELFF

V gene: TRBV6-1
CDR3 length: 15
J gene: TRBJ2-2
D gene: .
clone size: many
CDR3 DNA: TGTGCCAGCAGTGAAGGGCTTCCGTCCACCGGGGAGCTGTTTTTT
CDR3 protein: CASSEGLPSTGELFF

V gene: TRBV2
CDR3 length: 17
J gene: TRBJ2-7
D gene: TRBD2
clone size: many
CDR3 DNA: TGTGCCAGCATCCACCTCGTGGGACTAGCGGGGGGCTACGAGCAGTACTTC
CDR3 protein: CASIHLVGLAGGYEQYF

V gene: TRBV9
CDR3 length: 15
J gene: TRBJ2-5
D gene: TRBD2
clone size: few
CDR3 DNA: TGTGCCAGCAGCGTTGCGGGGAGGGGAGTAGAGACCCAGTACTTC
CDR3 protein: CASSVAGRGVETQYF

V gene: TRBV6-1
CDR3 length: 15
J gene: TRBJ2-7
D gene: TRBD2
clone size: many
CDR3 DNA: TGTGCCAGCAGAGTAGCGGGGGGGACCTCCTACGAGCAGTACTTC
CDR3 protein: CASRVAGGTSYEQYF

V gene: TRBV5-1
CDR3 length: 15
J gene: TRBJ1-1
D gene: .
clone size: many
CDR3 DNA: TGCGCCAGCAGCTTGCCCCAGGGTTTAGACACTGAAGCTTTCTTT
CDR3 protein: CASSLPQGLDTEAFF

V gene: TRBV6-5
CDR3 length: 14
J gene: TRBJ1-1
D gene: TRBD1
clone size: many
CDR3 DNA: TGTGCCAGCAGTTACGACAGGGGCAACACTGAAGCTTTCTTT
CDR3 protein: CASSYDRGNTEAFF

V gene: TRBV9
CDR3 length: 13
J gene: TRBJ2-5
D gene: .
clone size: many
CDR3 DNA: TGTGCCAGCAGCGTAGAACTTGAAGAGACCCAGTACTTC
CDR3 protein: CASSVELEETQYF

V gene: TRBV2
CDR3 length: 12
J gene: TRBJ2-5
D gene: .
clone size: .
CDR3 DNA: TGTGCCAGCACAAAGTACCAAGAGACCCAGTACTTC
CDR3 protein: CASTKYQETQYF

V gene: TRBV27
CDR3 length: 15
J gene: TRBJ2-7
D gene: TRBD1
clone size: .
CDR3 DNA: TGTGCCAGCAGTTTTGGGGCAGGGGGCTCCTACGAGCGGTACTTC
CDR3 protein: CASSFGAGGSYERYF

V gene: TRBV4-1
CDR3 length: 16
J gene: TRBJ2-5
D gene: .
clone size: many
CDR3 DNA: TGCGCCAGCAGCCGACTCCTGGGCAGCCCAAAAGAGACCCAGTACTTC
CDR3 protein: CASSRLLGSPKETQYF

V gene: TRBV5-1
CDR3 length: 15
J gene: TRBJ2-2
D gene: TRBD1
clone size: .
CDR3 DNA: TGCGCCAGCAGCCCGGACAGGGCCCTCACCGGGGAGCTGTTTTTT
CDR3 protein: CASSPDRALTGELFF

V gene: TRBV2
CDR3 length: 11
J gene: TRBJ1-2
D gene: .
clone size: many
CDR3 DNA: TGTGCCAGCAGTCCCGAGAATGGCTACACCTTC
CDR3 protein: CASSPENGYTF

V gene: TRBV6-5
CDR3 length: 15
J gene: TRBJ2-7
D gene: .
clone size: .
CDR3 DNA: TGTGCCAGCAGTTACGGGGCAGGGCTGACCTACGAGCAGTACTTC
CDR3 protein: CASSYGAGLTYEQYF

V gene: TRBV5-1
CDR3 length: 14
J gene: TRBJ1-2
D gene: .
clone size: many
CDR3 DNA: TGCGCCAGCAGCTTGAGATTGGAGAACTATGGCTACACCTTC
CDR3 protein: CASSLRLENYGYTF

V gene: TRBV15
CDR3 length: 14
J gene: TRBJ2-7
D gene: .
clone size: many
CDR3 DNA: TGTGCCACCAGCAGAGATCCGGCAGCCTACGAGCAGTACTTC
CDR3 protein: CATSRDPAAYEQYF

V gene: TRBV18
CDR3 length: 15
J gene: TRBJ1-5
D gene: .
clone size: few
CDR3 DNA: TGTGCCAGCTCACCCAGCTCTGGAGGCAATCAGCCCCAGCATTTT
CDR3 protein: CASSPSSGGNQPQHF

V gene: TRBV4-2
CDR3 length: 15
J gene: TRBJ2-7
D gene: .
clone size: .
CDR3 DNA: TGTGCCAGCAGCCATGGATCTACGGGGGCCTACGAGCAGTGCTTC
CDR3 protein: CASSHGSTGAYEQCF

V gene: TRBV18
CDR3 length: 13
J gene: TRBJ1-6
D gene: TRBD1
clone size: .
CDR3 DNA: TGTGCCAGCTCAGAGGGACAGGTTGGACCCCTCCACTTT
CDR3 protein: CASSEGQVGPLHF

V gene: TRBV27
CDR3 length: 15
J gene: TRBJ1-2
D gene: TRBD1
clone size: many
CDR3 DNA: TGTGCCAGCAGTCCGGGACAGGGCTTTTACGGTGGCTACACCTTC
CDR3 protein: CASSPGQGFYGGYTF

V gene: TRBV30
CDR3 length: 13
J gene: TRBJ2-7
D gene: .
clone size: many
CDR3 DNA: TGTGCCTGGAGTGTAATCAGACACTACGAGCAGTACTTC
CDR3 protein: CAWSVIRHYEQYF

V gene: TRBV7-9
CDR3 length: 13
J gene: TRBJ2-5
D gene: .
clone size: many
CDR3 DNA: TGTGCCAGCAGCCCCCAGGGTGGCGAGACCCAGTACTTC
CDR3 protein: CASSPQGGETQYF

V gene: TRBV25-1
CDR3 length: 17
J gene: TRBJ2-7
D gene: TRBD2
clone size: many
CDR3 DNA: TGTGCCAGCAGTGAATTCGCGGGGGGCCAGAGCTCCTACGAGCAGTACTTC
CDR3 protein: CASSEFAGGQSSYEQYF

V gene: TRBV11-2
CDR3 length: 14
J gene: TRBJ1-6
D gene: TRBD1
clone size: few
CDR3 DNA: TGTGCCAGCAGCCAGACAGGGGTGGGTTCACCCCTCCACTTT
CDR3 protein: CASSQTGVGSPLHF

V gene: TRBV5-6
CDR3 length: 16
J gene: TRBJ2-7
D gene: .
clone size: .
CDR3 DNA: TGTGCCAGCAGCTTGGTAGGTCAGGAACTAGCTCACGAGCAGTACTTC
CDR3 protein: CASSLVGQELAHEQYF

V gene: TRBV7-8
CDR3 length: 15
J gene: TRBJ2-7
D gene: TRBD2
clone size: many
CDR3 DNA: TGTGCCAGCAGCTTAGTAGCGGGGGGACTCTACGAGCAGTACTTC
CDR3 protein: CASSLVAGGLYEQYF

V gene: TRBV6-1
CDR3 length: 14
J gene: TRBJ1-5
D gene: .
clone size: many
CDR3 DNA: TGTGCCAGCAAGGCGGCAGGGGTAAGTCAGCCCCAGCATTTT
CDR3 protein: CASKAAGVSQPQHF

V gene: TRBV12-3/TRBV12-4
CDR3 length: 12
J gene: TRBJ1-2
D gene: .
clone size: many
CDR3 DNA: TGTGCCAGCAGTTTAGCTCTCTATGGCTACACCTTC
CDR3 protein: CASSLALYGYTF

V gene: TRBV6-5
CDR3 length: 14
J gene: TRBJ2-7
D gene: .
clone size: many
CDR3 DNA: TGTGCCAGCAGTACGCTCCAGGGTAACTACGAGCAGTACTTC
CDR3 protein: CASSTLQGNYEQYF

V gene: TRBV9
CDR3 length: 14
J gene: TRBJ1-6
D gene: .
clone size: .
CDR3 DNA: TGTGCCAGCAGCACCGGACAGCTAACTTCACCCCTCCACTTT
CDR3 protein: CASSTGQLTSPLHF

V gene: TRBV12-3/TRBV12-4
CDR3 length: 14
J gene: TRBJ2-7
D gene: TRBD1
clone size: many
CDR3 DNA: TGTGCCAGCAGAACCGGGACAGGCTCCTACGAGCAGTACTTC
CDR3 protein: CASRTGTGSYEQYF

V gene: TRBV12-3/TRBV12-4
CDR3 length: 15
J gene: TRBJ1-5
D gene: TRBD1
clone size: many
CDR3 DNA: TGTGCCAGCAGCGCCGGACAGGGGGCAGGACAGCCCCAGCATTTT
CDR3 protein: CASSAGQGAGQPQHF

V gene: TRBV2
CDR3 length: 14
J gene: TRBJ2-7
D gene: TRBD1
clone size: many
CDR3 DNA: TGTGCCATCACCTCCGGGACAGGCTCCTACGAGCAGTACTTC
CDR3 protein: CAITSGTGSYEQYF

V gene: TRBV30
CDR3 length: 12
J gene: TRBJ1-1
D gene: .
clone size: many
CDR3 DNA: TGTGCCTGGAATGGACCGAACACTGAAGCTTTCTTT
CDR3 protein: CAWNGPNTEAFF

V gene: TRBV5-6
CDR3 length: 14
J gene: TRBJ2-7
D gene: .
clone size: many
CDR3 DNA: TGTGCCAGCACCATTTCCGGACAGACCTACGAGCAGTACTTC
CDR3 protein: CASTISGQTYEQYF